This T cell receptor beta chain originates from a study of cytomegalovirus exposure and HLA in healthy donors. Across the study: An early data release held tens of millions of unique TCRs from HLA-typed donors. Overall study findings and caveats: Prior analysis indicated that the majority of TCR beta V segments exhibited productivity approximately 87% or approximately 30% of the time. Exclusion as indistinguishable affected some V segments, including TRBV6-2 and TRBV6-3. It was likely that a cluster of highly shared sequence variants was a sequencing artifact.

For this clone: Antigen specificity is unknown.

Primers for the PCR totalled 60 Vbeta and 13 Jbeta. The data were produced by immunoSEQ multiplex PCR, yet TCRdb's version contains in-frame clones alone and is incomplete. The sample contains approximately 200,000 clones, 70% to 85% of which appear only once. Trimming took off 0 bases at V and 5 bases at J, with 19 bases between the two ends. This CDR3 region has 17 residues. Germline CDR1 MGHRA, CDR2 YSYEKL. The sequencing input was PBMCs. The sequence derives from a girl aged 2-10 years in good health and CMV-seronegative. This rearrangement joins TRBV4-1 to TRBJ1-1, with D possibly matching TRBD1 (5 bases). The CDR3: CASSQDPGFPLGTEAFF. CDR3 bases: TGCGCCAGCAGCCAAGATCCAGGGTTCCCGCTGGGAACTGAAGCTTTCTTT.